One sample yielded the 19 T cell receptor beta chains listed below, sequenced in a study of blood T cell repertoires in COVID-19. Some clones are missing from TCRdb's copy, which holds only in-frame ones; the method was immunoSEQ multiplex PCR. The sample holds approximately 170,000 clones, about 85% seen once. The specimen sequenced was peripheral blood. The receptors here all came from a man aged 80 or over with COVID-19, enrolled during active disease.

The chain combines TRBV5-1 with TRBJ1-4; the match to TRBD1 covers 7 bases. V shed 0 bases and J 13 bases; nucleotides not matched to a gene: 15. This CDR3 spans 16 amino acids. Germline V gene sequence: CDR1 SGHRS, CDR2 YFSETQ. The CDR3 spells CASSLGQGLSNEGLFF. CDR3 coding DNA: TGCGCCAGCAGCTTGGGACAGGGCTTATCTAATGAAGGACTGTTTTTT. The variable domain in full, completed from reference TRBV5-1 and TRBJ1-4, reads KAGVTQTPRYLIKTRGQQVTLSCSPISGHRSVSWYQQTPGQGLQFLFEYFSETQRNKGNFPGRFSGRQFSNSRSEMNVSTLELGDSALYLCASSLGQGLSNEGLFFGSGTQLSVL.

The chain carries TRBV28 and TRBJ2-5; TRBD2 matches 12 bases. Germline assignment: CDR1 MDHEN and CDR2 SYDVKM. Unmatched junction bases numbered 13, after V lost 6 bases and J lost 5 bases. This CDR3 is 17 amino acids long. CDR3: CASSPFTSGGLQETQYF. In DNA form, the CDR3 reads TGTGCCAGCAGCCCTTTTACTAGCGGGGGGCTCCAGGAGACCCAGTACTTC.

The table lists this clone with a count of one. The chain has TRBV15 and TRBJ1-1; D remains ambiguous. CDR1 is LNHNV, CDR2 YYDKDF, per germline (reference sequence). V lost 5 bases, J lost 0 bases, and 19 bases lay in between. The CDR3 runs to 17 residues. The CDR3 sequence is CATSPSGLGVLNTEAFF. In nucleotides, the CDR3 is TGTGCCACCAGCCCGTCCGGACTCGGGGTCTTGAACACTGAAGCTTTCTTT.

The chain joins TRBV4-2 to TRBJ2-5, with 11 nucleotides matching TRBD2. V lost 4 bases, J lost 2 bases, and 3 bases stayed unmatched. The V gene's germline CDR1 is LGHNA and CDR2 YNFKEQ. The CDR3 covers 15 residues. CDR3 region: CASSPGTSGQETQYF. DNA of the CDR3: TGTGCCAGCAGCCCCGGGACTAGCGGACAAGAGACCCAGTACTTC.

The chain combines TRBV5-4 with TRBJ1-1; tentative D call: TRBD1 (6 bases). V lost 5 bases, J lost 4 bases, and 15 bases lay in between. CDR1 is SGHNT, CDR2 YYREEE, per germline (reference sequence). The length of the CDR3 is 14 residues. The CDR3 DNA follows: TGTGCCAGCAGTTCACAGGGTGGGAGCACTGAAGCTTTCTTT. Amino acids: CASSSQGGSTEAFF. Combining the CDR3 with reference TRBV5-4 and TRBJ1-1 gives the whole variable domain ETGVTQSPTHLIKTRGQQVTLRCSSQSGHNTVSWYQQALGQGPQFIFQYYREEENGRGNFPPRFSGLQFPNYSSELNVNALELDDSALYLCASSSQGGSTEAFFGQGTRLTVV.

DNA of the CDR3: TGTGCCAGCAGTGACGAAGCGGGGGGCACAGATACGCAGTATTTT. Protein sequence: CASSDEAGGTDTQYF. The rearrangement uses TRBV6-4 and TRBJ2-3, with TRBD2 matching 8 bases. Germline V CDR1 and CDR2: MRHNA, SNTAGT. Losses at the gene ends were 2 bases for V and 1 base for J; bases not matched to a gene: 2. The CDR3 totals 15 residues.

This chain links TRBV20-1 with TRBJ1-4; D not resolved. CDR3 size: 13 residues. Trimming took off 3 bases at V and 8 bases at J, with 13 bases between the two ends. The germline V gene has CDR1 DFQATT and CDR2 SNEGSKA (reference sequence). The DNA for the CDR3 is TGCAGTGCTAGTCCCTCAGTGGGCGAAAAACTGTTTTTT. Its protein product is CSASPSVGEKLFF.

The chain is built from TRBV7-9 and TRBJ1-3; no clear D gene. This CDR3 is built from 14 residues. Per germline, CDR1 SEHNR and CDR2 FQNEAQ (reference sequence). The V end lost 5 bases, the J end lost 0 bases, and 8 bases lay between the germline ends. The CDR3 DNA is TGTGCCAGCAGCCCCCGGGGCTCTGGAAACACCATATATTTT. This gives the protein CASSPRGSGNTIYF.

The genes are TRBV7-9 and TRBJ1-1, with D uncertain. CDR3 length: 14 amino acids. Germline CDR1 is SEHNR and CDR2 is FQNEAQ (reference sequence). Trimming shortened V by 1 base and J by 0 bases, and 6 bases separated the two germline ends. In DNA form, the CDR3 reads TGTGCCAGCAGCTTAGTCAGGATGAACACTGAAGCTTTCTTT. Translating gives CASSLVRMNTEAFF.

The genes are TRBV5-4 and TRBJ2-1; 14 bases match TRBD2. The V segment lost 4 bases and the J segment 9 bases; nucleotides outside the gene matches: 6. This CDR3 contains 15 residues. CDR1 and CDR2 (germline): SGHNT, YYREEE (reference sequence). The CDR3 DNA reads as TGTGCCAGCAGCACCAGACTAGCGGGGGGGGTTGAGCAGTTCTTC. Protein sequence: CASSTRLAGGVEQFF.

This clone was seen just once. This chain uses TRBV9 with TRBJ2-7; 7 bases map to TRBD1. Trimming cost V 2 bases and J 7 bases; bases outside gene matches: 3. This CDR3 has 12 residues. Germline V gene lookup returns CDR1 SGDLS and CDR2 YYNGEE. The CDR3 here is CASSVTGKEQYF. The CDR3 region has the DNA TGTGCCAGCAGCGTGACAGGGAAAGAGCAGTACTTC.

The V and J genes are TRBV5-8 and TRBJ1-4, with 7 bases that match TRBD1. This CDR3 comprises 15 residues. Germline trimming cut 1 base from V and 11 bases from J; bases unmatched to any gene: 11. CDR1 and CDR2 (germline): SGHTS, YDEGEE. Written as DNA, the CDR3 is TGTGCCAGCAGCTTGATGAAGGGACAGCCTAGGAAACTGTTTTTT. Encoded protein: CASSLMKGQPRKLFF.

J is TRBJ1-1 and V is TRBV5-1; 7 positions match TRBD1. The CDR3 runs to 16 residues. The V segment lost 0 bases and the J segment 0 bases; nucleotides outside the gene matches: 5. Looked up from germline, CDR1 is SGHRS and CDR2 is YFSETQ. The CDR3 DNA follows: TGCGCCAGCAGCTTGGGCGGGACAGTCATGAACACTGAAGCTTTCTTT. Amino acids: CASSLGGTVMNTEAFF. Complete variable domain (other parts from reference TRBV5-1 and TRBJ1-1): KAGVTQTPRYLIKTRGQQVTLSCSPISGHRSVSWYQQTPGQGLQFLFEYFSETQRNKGNFPGRFSGRQFSNSRSEMNVSTLELGDSALYLCASSLGGTVMNTEAFFGQGTRLTVV.

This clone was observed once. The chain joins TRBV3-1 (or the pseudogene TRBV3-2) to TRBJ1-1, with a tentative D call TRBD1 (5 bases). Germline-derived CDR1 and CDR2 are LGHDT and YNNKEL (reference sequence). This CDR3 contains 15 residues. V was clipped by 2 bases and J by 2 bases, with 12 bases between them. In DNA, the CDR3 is TGTGCCAGCAGCCAATCGGACATGGGAAACACTGAAGCTTTCTTT. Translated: CASSQSDMGNTEAFF.

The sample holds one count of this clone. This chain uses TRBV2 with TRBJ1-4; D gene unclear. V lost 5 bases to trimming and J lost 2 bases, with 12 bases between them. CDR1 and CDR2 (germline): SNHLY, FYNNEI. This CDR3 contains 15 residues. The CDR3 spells CASSPRRGTNEKLFF. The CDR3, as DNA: TGTGCCAGCAGTCCCCGGAGAGGCACTAATGAAAAACTGTTTTTT.

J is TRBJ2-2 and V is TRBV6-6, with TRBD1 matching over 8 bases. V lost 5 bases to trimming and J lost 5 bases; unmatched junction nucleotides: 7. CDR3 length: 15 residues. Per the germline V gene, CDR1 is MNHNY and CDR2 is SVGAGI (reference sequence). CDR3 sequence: CASSQRDRYTGELFF. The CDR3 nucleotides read TGTGCCAGCAGTCAGAGGGACAGGTATACCGGGGAGCTGTTTTTT.

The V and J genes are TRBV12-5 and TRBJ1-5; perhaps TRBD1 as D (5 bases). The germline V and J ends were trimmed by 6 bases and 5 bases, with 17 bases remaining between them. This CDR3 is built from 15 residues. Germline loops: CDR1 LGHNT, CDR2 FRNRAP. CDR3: CASGPGTLYDQPQHF. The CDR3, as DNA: TGTGCTAGTGGCCCCGGGACTCTCTATGATCAGCCCCAGCATTTT.

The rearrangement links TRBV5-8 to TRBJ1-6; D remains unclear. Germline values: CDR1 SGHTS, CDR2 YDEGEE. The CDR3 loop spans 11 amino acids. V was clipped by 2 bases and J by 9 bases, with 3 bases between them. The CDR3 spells CASSFSSPLHF. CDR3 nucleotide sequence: TGTGCCAGCAGCTTCTCTTCACCCCTCCACTTT. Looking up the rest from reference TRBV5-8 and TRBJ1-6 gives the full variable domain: EAGVTQSPTHLIKTRGQQATLRCSPISGHTSVYWYQQALGLGLQFLLWYDEGEERNRGNFPPRFSGRQFPNYSSELNVNALELEDSALYLCASSFSSPLHFGNGTRLTVT.

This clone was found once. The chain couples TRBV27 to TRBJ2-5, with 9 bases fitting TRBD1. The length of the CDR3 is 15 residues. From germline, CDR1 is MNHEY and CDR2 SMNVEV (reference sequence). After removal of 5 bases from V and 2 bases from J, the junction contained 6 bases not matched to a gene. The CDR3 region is CASSPWDRAQETQYF. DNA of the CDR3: TGTGCCAGCAGTCCCTGGGACAGGGCTCAAGAGACCCAGTACTTC.